This T cell receptor beta chain was sequenced during a study of blood T cell repertoires in COVID-19. At the level of the study: The study counted Cohort 3 donors as recovered given two negative PCRs, clearance, or symptom resolution.

Those enrolled, adults aged roughly 18 to 89 years, came from 24 US areas. This clone appeared once. Germline CDR1 SGHAT, CDR2 FQNNGV. This CDR3 is 16 amino acids long. The V gene end was trimmed by 5 bases and the J gene end by 3 bases; junction bases not matched to a gene: 10. Per the original data handling: Amplifying reference gene primers gave estimates of nucleated cell counts. Profiled with immunoSEQ multiplex PCR; TCRdb holds only in-frame clones, not every one. Clone size and V and J calls were adopted from that table, with D and trimming inferred from the DNA. The table shows 200,000 to 250,000 clones, with roughly 90% occurring only once.

V gene TRBV11-2 combines with J gene TRBJ2-5; TRBD2 matches at 9 bases. This clonotype was obtained from a woman aged 50 to 60 in a cohort exposed to, infected with or recovered from COVID-19 (not recorded which). Sequenced input: PBMCs or T cells enriched from blood (not recorded which). This CDR3 is CASSRGGAGGEETQYF. DNA of the CDR3: TGTGCCAGCAGCCGCGGGGGAGCGGGGGGCGAAGAGACCCAGTACTTC.